This T cell receptor beta chain comes out of a study of cytomegalovirus exposure and HLA in healthy donors. CDR3 size: 18 residues. The germline gives CDR1 MNHEY, CDR2 SMNVEV (reference sequence). V gave up 1 base and J gave up 0 bases; unmatched junction bases: 6. TCRdb keeps only in-frame clones here, not all; method: immunoSEQ multiplex PCR. The data contain approximately 260,000 clones, 65% to 90% of them singletons. The donors were part of the validation cohort, which consisted of under 150 subjects and was separate from the first cohort of about 670 subjects. The study, taken as a whole, reports: The study put some 150 TCR beta chains on its list as cytomegalovirus-associated. A later analysis found first-cohort TCR clusters tended to co-occur in the 130 or so validation repertoires. According to reports, the classifier identified cytomegalovirus status with high specificity and sensitivity.

Notes on this clone: The antigen is undetermined.

Sample: PBMCs. The receptor's source is a woman aged 18 to 35 in good health and CMV-seronegative. The chain has TRBV27 and TRBJ1-2; 12 bases match TRBD1. The DNA of the CDR3 is TGTGCCAGCAGTTTATGGCCGGGACAGGGGGCCTCTAACTATGGCTACACCTTC. Translating gives CASSLWPGQGASNYGYTF.